The present TCR beta chain was sequenced within a study of graft-versus-host responses after intestinal transplantation. Study details: Each transplant was multivisceral, liver-intestinal, or isolated intestinal. Recipients across the board were started on anti-thymocyte globulin induction, then kept on tacrolimus and steroids for roughly 3 years.

Germline V CDR1 and CDR2: KGHSH, LQKENI. V was clipped by 3 bases and J by 5 bases, with 8 bases between them. This CDR3 spans 13 amino acids. Points from the study as a whole: Graft-donor T cell macrochimerism in patients accompanied high graft-versus-host to host-versus-graft clonal ratios in allografts. GvH clones appeared in recipient marrow, some first in ileum or blood.

Only one count was recorded for this clone. Its antigen is unidentified. Clones were read by immunoSEQ multiplex PCR, and TCRdb kept only the in-frame ones, dropping some. The repertoire holds tens of thousands of clones, about 89% seen once, with approximately 2.2% in the top ten. The clonotype originates from a human patient who received an intestinal transplant, so some T cells may come from the graft donor. The chain carries TRBV18 and TRBJ2-1; D is unclear. The source material was PBMCs, sampled roughly 300 days after intestinal transplant. The CDR3 nucleotides read TGTGCCAGCTCACCTCAAATCAACAATGAGCAGTTCTTC. This codes for CASSPQINNEQFF.